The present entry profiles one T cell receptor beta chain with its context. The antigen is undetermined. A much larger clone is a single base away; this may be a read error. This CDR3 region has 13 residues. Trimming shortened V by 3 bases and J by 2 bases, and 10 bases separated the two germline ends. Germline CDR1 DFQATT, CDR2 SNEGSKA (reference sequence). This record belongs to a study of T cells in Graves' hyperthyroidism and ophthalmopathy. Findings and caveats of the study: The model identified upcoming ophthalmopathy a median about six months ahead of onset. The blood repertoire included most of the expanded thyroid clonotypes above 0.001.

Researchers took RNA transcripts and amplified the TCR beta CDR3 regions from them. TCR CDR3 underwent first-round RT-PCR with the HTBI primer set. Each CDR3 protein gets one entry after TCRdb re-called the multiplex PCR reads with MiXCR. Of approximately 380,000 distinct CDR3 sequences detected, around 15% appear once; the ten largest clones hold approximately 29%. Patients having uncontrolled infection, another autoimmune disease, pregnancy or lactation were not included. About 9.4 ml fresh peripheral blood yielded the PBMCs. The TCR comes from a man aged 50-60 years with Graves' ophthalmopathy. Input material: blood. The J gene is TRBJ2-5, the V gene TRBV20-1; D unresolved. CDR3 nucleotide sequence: TGCAGTGCTAGCGGGCCAGCTCAAGAGACCCAGTACTTC. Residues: CSASGPAQETQYF.